Below are 13 T cell receptor beta chains sequenced from a single sample in a study of vaccination effects on CD4 cells after COVID-19. Once cultured for approximately 10 days, the cells underwent separation to obtain CD4+ T cells. Vaccination of participants consisted of two doses of either the BNT162b2 or mRNA-1273 vaccine. Sequenced by immunoSEQ multiplex PCR; TCRdb stores in-frame clones only, minus some. The sample contains tens of thousands of clones, over 75% of which appear only once. These receptors' targets are unknown. Sequencing was performed on CD4+ T cells from PBMCs cultured without peptide, taken after COVID-19 vaccination. The receptors come from a human donor who received a COVID-19 vaccine.

The rearrangement joins TRBV7-8 to TRBJ2-2; D gene unclear. Trimming left V 0 bases short and J 7 bases short, with 9 bases between. From germline, CDR1 is SGHVS and CDR2 FQNEAQ. This CDR3 is built from 14 residues. CDR3 amino acids: CASSLAGNSGELFF. Here the CDR3 DNA reads TGTGCCAGCAGCTTAGCAGGGAATAGCGGGGAGCTGTTTTTT. Supplemented by reference TRBV7-8 and TRBJ2-2, the full variable domain reads GAGVSQSPRYKVAKRGQDVALRCDPISGHVSLFWYQQALGQGPEFLTYFQNEAQLDKSGLPSDRFFAERPEGSVSTLKIQRTQQEDSAVYLCASSLAGNSGELFFGEGSRLTVL.

The rearrangement uses TRBV6-5 and TRBJ1-3; D is perhaps TRBD1 (5 bases). Germline-derived CDR1 and CDR2 are MNHEY and SVGAGI. The ends were cut back, 11 bases at V and 0 bases at J, with 11 bases in the middle. The CDR3 length is 13 residues. The CDR3 DNA follows: TGTGCCGCTTGGGGCAGCTCTGGAAACACCATATATTTT. Its translation: CAAWGSSGNTIYF.

The chain couples TRBV19 to TRBJ2-3; D might be TRBD2 (6 bases). V dropped 6 bases and J dropped 0 bases, with 13 bases sitting between them. CDR1 is LNHDA and CDR2 is SQIVND in the germline V gene (reference sequence). The CDR3 has 15 amino acids. This chain's CDR3 is CASSTVGGSTDTQYF. In nucleotides, the CDR3 is TGTGCCAGTAGCACCGTGGGGGGAAGCACAGATACGCAGTATTTT. Supplemented by reference TRBV19 and TRBJ2-3, the full variable domain reads DGGITQSPKYLFRKEGQNVTLSCEQNLNHDAMYWYRQDPGQGLRLIYYSQIVNDFQKGDIAEGYSVSREKKESFPLTVTSAQKNPTAFYLCASSTVGGSTDTQYFGPGTRLTVL.

This sequence joins TRBV27 and TRBJ2-7; D uncertain. The CDR3 is 17 residues long. Germline CDR1 is MNHEY and CDR2 is SMNVEV (reference sequence). V lost 3 bases, J lost 2 bases, and 20 bases lay in between. CDR3 region: CASSFKPPGRQPYEQYV. CDR3 in DNA: TGTGCCAGCAGTTTCAAACCACCGGGCCGACAACCCTACGAGCAGTACGTC.

This chain links TRBV24-1 with TRBJ2-3, with TRBD2 matching over 7 bases. The V gene end was trimmed by 3 bases and the J gene end by 3 bases; junction bases not matched to a gene: 14. CDR1 and CDR2 from the germline V gene are KGHDR and SFDVKD. The CDR3 length is 18 residues. CDR3 bases: TGTGCCACCAGTGATGTTCCGGGGGGAGAACGGGCGACAGATACGCAGTATTTT. Translating gives CATSDVPGGERATDTQYF.

This clone was counted between two and nine times. The chain joins TRBV6-1 to TRBJ2-2; D remains ambiguous. V was pared by 2 bases and J by 2 bases, with 3 bases between. The CDR3 spans 13 residues. The germline V gene has CDR1 MNHNS and CDR2 SASEGT. The CDR3 region is CASSEINTGELFF. The CDR3 DNA is TGTGCCAGCAGTGAAATAAACACCGGGGAGCTGTTTTTT.

The chain recombines TRBV28 with TRBJ2-5; 7 positions match TRBD2. The CDR3 consists of 13 residues. Trimming at V came to 6 bases and at J to 6 bases, leaving 7 bases not matched to a gene. Germline V gene lookup returns CDR1 MDHEN and CDR2 SYDVKM. The CDR3 loop reads CASRLSGVQTQYF. CDR3 DNA sequence: TGTGCCAGCAGGCTCAGCGGGGTTCAGACCCAGTACTTC.

The chain joins TRBV29-1 to TRBJ1-5; tentatively, D is TRBD1 (6 bases). Trimming shortened V by 4 bases and J by 4 bases, and 8 bases separated the two germline ends. This CDR3 is 12 amino acids long. Germline values: CDR1 SQVTM, CDR2 ANQGSEA. Here the CDR3 reads CSVVQGNQPQHF. The CDR3 nucleotides are TGCAGCGTTGTACAGGGAAATCAGCCCCAGCATTTT.

The CDR3 spells CASSIRTETTYEQYV. The CDR3 DNA follows: TGTGCCAGCAGCATTAGGACAGAGACAACCTACGAGCAGTACGTC. The J gene is TRBJ2-7, the V gene TRBV21-1; TRBD1, the table's D call, was not compared with the DNA. TRBV21-1 is a pseudogene. This CDR3 spans 15 amino acids.

V usage is TRBV3-1 (or the pseudogene TRBV3-2) and J usage is TRBJ1-5; the D gene is possibly TRBD1 (5 bases). The CDR3 loop spans 14 amino acids. V shed 3 bases and J shed 3 bases, with 9 bases lying between them. Looked up from germline, CDR1 is LGHDT and CDR2 is YNNKEL (reference sequence). The CDR3 coding sequence is TGTGCCAGCAGCCAGGGGGGGAACAATCAGCCCCAGCATTTT. This encodes CASSQGGNNQPQHF.

The chain has TRBV18 and TRBJ1-2, with 7 bases matching TRBD1. CDR3 length equals 14 residues. V lost 3 bases, J lost 8 bases, and 9 bases stayed unmatched. The germline gives CDR1 KGHSH, CDR2 LQKENI. The CDR3 nucleotides read TGTGCCAGCTCACCTCGGACAGGCGAAGAGGGCTACACCTTC. Its protein is CASSPRTGEEGYTF. Supplemented by reference TRBV18 and TRBJ1-2, the full variable domain reads NAGVMQNPRHLVRRRGQEARLRCSPMKGHSHVYWYRQLPEEGLKFMVYLQKENIIDESGMPKERFSAEFPKEGPSILRIQQVVRGDSAAYFCASSPRTGEEGYTFGSGTRLTVV.

The genes are TRBV5-1 and TRBJ1-6; no firm D call. Trimming took 0 bases from V and 2 from J, leaving 12 bases between them. The CDR3 length is 17 residues. Germline CDR1 is SGHRS and CDR2 is YFSETQ. The CDR3 DNA sequence: TGCGCCAGCAGCTTGGCATCGCAGGCCACCTATAATTCACCCCTCCACTTT. The encoded protein is CASSLASQATYNSPLHF.

V is TRBV2 and J is TRBJ1-3; D is unclear. Trimming shortened V by 2 bases and J by 0 bases, and 8 bases separated the two germline ends. The CDR3 is 15 amino acids. The germline V gene has CDR1 SNHLY and CDR2 FYNNEI. CDR3 bases: TGTGCCAGCAGTGAATTGGTGAACTCTGGAAACACCATATATTTT. Its protein is CASSELVNSGNTIYF.